This T cell receptor (beta chain) was captured by sequencing in a study of blood T cell repertoires in COVID-19. Study context: COVID-19 samples from acute and convalescent phases originated in the United States, Italy and Spain. Sources were T cells, B-cell-depleted T cells, or PBMCs; the material itself was cDNA or gDNA.

This CDR3 has 14 amino acids. CDR1 and CDR2 (germline): SGHRS, YFSETQ. V lost 4 bases to trimming and J lost 3 bases, with 12 bases between them. As processed by the authors: Reference gene primer amplification gave nucleated cell count estimates. Only in-frame clones appear in the TCRdb table, and some are missing; sequencing was by immunoSEQ multiplex PCR. Clone size and the V and J calls come from that table; the DNA yielded D and trimming. The sample lists about 120,000 clones, about 83% occurring once. The chain uses TRBV5-1 and TRBJ2-3; tentatively, D is TRBD2 (5 bases). Sample: peripheral blood. The clonotype originates from a man in his fifties or sixties with acute or convalescent COVID-19. The CDR3 is CASSRDSGTDTQYF. CDR3 sequence (DNA): TGCGCCAGCAGCCGTGATTCGGGGACAGATACGCAGTATTTT.